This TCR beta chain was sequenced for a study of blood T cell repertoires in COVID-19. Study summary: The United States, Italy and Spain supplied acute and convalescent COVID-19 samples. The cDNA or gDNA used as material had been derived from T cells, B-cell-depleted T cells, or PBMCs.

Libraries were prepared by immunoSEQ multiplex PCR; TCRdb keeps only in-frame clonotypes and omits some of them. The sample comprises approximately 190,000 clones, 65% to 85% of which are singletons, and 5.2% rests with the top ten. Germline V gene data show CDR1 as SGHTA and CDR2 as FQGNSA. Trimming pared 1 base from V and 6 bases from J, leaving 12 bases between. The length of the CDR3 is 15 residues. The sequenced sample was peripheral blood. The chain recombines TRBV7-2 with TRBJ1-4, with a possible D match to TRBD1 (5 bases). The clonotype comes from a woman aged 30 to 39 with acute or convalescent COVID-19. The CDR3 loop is CASSLGQRRDEKLFF. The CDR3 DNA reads TGTGCCAGCAGCTTAGGACAGAGAAGGGATGAAAAACTGTTTTTT.